This T cell receptor (beta chain) is from a study of human T cells and chemical hapten exposure. In the source study's methods: TCRs per sample had a median of approximately 98,000 and ranged from roughly 23,224 to 700,000. Each CDR3 protein gets one entry after TCRdb re-called the RACE reads with MiXCR. The V and J calls shown here were made by TCRdb, not taken from the authors' results. This sample has approximately 85,000 distinct CDR3 sequences, with approximately 10% found just once. Germline CDR1 reads MDHEN; CDR2 reads SYDVKM. The CDR3 runs 12 residues. As for time point: patch test 2, 6 weeks after DPC sensitization. Treatment specified: therapeutic diphenylcyclopropenone sensitization with weekly scalp DPC. This clonotype was recorded a few times. At one of its ends the junction is not consistent with the germline gene, which may arise from a read error.

The sequence derives from a woman in her twenties or thirties with alopecia areata. Some clones in this sample may be carry-over from other donors' samples. J is TRBJ2-7 and V is TRBV28, with unresolved D. The starting material was whole blood, obtained in connection with sensitization to the hapten diphenylcyclopropenone (DPC). Here the CDR3 DNA reads TGTGTCAGCAGTACCGGATACTACGAGCAGTACTTC. Protein sequence: CVSSTGYYEQYF.